What follows describes a single T cell receptor beta chain. Its antigen target is currently unknown. No much larger clonotype is one base removed from it; base qualities were not supplied. What this sample's treatment or condition label stands for: live attenuated yellow fever vaccine strain. Two biological replicates of bulk PBMCs were collected at each blood-draw timepoint. A standard Ficoll-Paque protocol was used to isolate PBMCs from peripheral blood. RNA was extracted with TriZol from bulk PBMCs, CD4 and CD8 fractions, and dextramer-positive and dextramer-negative fractions. This record belongs to a study of T cells after yellow fever vaccination (dated by TCRdb to between 2019 and 2020). A note on the overall study: Libraries from fractions with low cell numbers were prepared with the SMART-Seq v4 Ultra Low Input RNA kit. To track T-cell clones before and after primary and booster YFV17D yellow fever vaccination, bulk TCR alpha and beta repertoires were sequenced longitudinally. Two healthy male donors, one aged 18 to 29 and one aged 30 to 40 years, made up the cohort. Blood was collected at multiple timepoints before and after primary and secondary immunization, and bulk PBMC replicates and cell subsets were isolated.

Study-wide findings and limitations: Most clones expanded after primary vaccination (96% of CD4 and 88% of CD8) were re-detected after the booster, suggesting that broad memory maintenance occurred. FACS-sorted repertoires could contain abundant contaminating clonotypes from the bulk population, so computational filtering was required. Because the study included only two donors, the extent to which the findings can be generalized is limited. A small share of clonotypes occurred in both CD4 and CD8 compartments, likely arising from convergent recombination. The secondary T-cell response was weaker than the primary response but faster, peaking on day 5 instead of day 15.

TCR cDNA was synthesized by 5'RACE template switching, through which a universal primer site and unique molecular identifiers were introduced. Priming of cDNA synthesis was performed from both the TCR alpha and TCR beta constant segments. Library amplification used two PCR steps, and the second PCR step added sample barcodes and sequencing adapters. Sequencing of libraries was done on Illumina HiSeq 2500 (2x100 bp) or NovaSeq (2x150 bp). As for the authors' bioinformatics: Reads were demultiplexed and collapsed into UMI consensus sequences with MIGEC, and V(D)J alignment was performed with MiXCR. Vaccine-responding clonotypes were identified with edgeR using replicate PBMC samples, with FDR below 0.01 and a log2 fold change above 5 up to day 15 being required. CD4 or CD8 identity was assigned to each bulk clonotype according to whether the clonotype was present at higher abundance in the sequenced CD4 repertoire or the sequenced CD8 repertoire. TCRdb redid the processing of the public reads, applying fastp at Q25 and MiXCR, and retained in-frame beta chains. Rows with one shared CDR3 protein collapse into an entry with the most common genes and DNA. These V and J calls rely on TCRdb rather than the paper's analysis. For this sample the table gives a few hundred thousand distinct CDR3 sequences, of which about a sixth were detected only once. The top ten clonotypes cover 15% to 20% of the sample.

The CDR3, from cysteine to phenylalanine, totals 15 residues. Of the read, only the CDR3 DNA is kept; its 45 bases are in frame from base 1. Trimming takes 1 base from V and 1 base from J, and the germline ends sit 10 bases apart. CDR1 SGHTA and CDR2 FQGNSA are derived from the germline V gene. This clonotype was sampled from a man younger than 35 who received the YFV17D yellow fever vaccine. The sequence is built from TRBV7-2 and TRBJ1-2; the D gene is possibly TRBD1, with 5 bases matching. The starting material was PBMCs, obtained 5 to 6 days after the first yellow fever vaccination. The CDR3 corresponds to CASSLVGGSNYGYTF. The DNA is TGTGCCAGCAGCTTAGTCGGGGGGAGTAACTATGGCTACACCTTC.